One sample yielded the 15 T cell receptor beta chains listed below, sequenced in a study of technical replicates of blood from a few donors. Clones were read by immunoSEQ multiplex PCR, and TCRdb kept only the in-frame ones, dropping some. In the table there are fewer than 90,000 clones, around 93% of which are singletons. What was sequenced was T cells isolated from PBMCs. These receptors were collected from a human donor in good health.

V gene TRBV4-1 combines with J gene TRBJ2-4, with TRBD1 matching over 7 bases. The J segment lost 5 bases and the V segment lost 3 bases, leaving 4 bases of the junction unmatched. The CDR3 runs 14 residues. Germline values: CDR1 MGHRA, CDR2 YSYEKL. The CDR3 DNA follows: TGCGCCAGCAGCCAGGCCGGGACAGAAAACATTCAGTACTTC. Protein sequence: CASSQAGTENIQYF.

The genes are TRBV9 and TRBJ2-7; maybe TRBD2 (5 bases). CDR3 length: 12 amino acids. Trimming shortened V by 0 bases and J by 5 bases, and 6 bases separated the two germline ends. Per the germline V gene, CDR1 is SGDLS and CDR2 is YYNGEE. The CDR3 spells CASSVDGNEQYF. The CDR3 nucleotides are TGTGCCAGCAGCGTAGACGGGAACGAGCAGTACTTC.

This chain connects TRBV6-1 to TRBJ2-3, with D tentatively TRBD2 (5 bases). CDR1 and CDR2 (germline): MNHNS, SASEGT. The V gene lost 4 bases and the J gene lost 2 bases, with 16 bases spanning the gap. The CDR3 loop spans 16 amino acids. The CDR3 loop is CASSVRLLGDTDTQYF. The CDR3 nucleotides are TGTGCCAGCAGTGTCCGTCTACTGGGAGACACAGATACGCAGTATTTT.

As DNA, the CDR3 is TGTGCCAGCAGCTTACAGGCTAGCACAGATACGCAGTATTTT. Protein: CASSLQASTDTQYF. The chain employs TRBV7-2 and TRBJ2-3; D not resolved. The V and J ends lost 2 bases and 0 bases respectively, with 6 bases between them. CDR1 is SGHTA and CDR2 is FQGNSA in the germline V gene. This CDR3 has 14 amino acids.

The chain employs TRBV6-6 and TRBJ2-3; 9 nucleotides agree with TRBD2. The length of the CDR3 is 14 residues. The germline V gene has CDR1 MNHNY and CDR2 SVGAGI (reference sequence). V shed 6 bases and J 6 bases; nucleotides not matched to a gene: 7. DNA for the CDR3: TGTGCCAGCAGCGCGGGGGGGCTATCGGATACGCAGTATTTT. Its translation is CASSAGGLSDTQYF.

This clone has only one observation. The chain joins TRBV7-9 to TRBJ1-1; TRBD1 agrees at 9 bases. The V gene's germline CDR1 is SEHNR and CDR2 FQNEAQ (reference sequence). V gave up 5 bases and J gave up 5 bases; unmatched junction bases: 6. CDR3 length equals 14 residues. CDR3 in amino acids: CASSPGTGQTEAFF. The CDR3 nucleotides read TGTGCCAGCAGCCCCGGGACAGGGCAAACTGAAGCTTTCTTT.

The chain uses TRBV6-5 and TRBJ1-3; 8 bases agree with TRBD1. From germline, CDR1 is MNHEY and CDR2 SVGAGI. The CDR3 extends over 15 amino acids. V dropped 6 bases and J dropped 4; count of bases not matched to a gene: 8. CDR3 sequence (DNA): TGTGCCAGCAGAGGGACAGGACCGAGGGGAAACACCATATATTTT. Its protein product is CASRGTGPRGNTIYF.

The CDR3: CASSPTDNEQFF. The DNA for the CDR3 is TGTGCCAGCTCACCGACAGATAATGAGCAGTTCTTC. The V call is TRBV18, the J call TRBJ2-1; maybe TRBD1 (5 bases). Per the germline V gene, CDR1 is KGHSH and CDR2 is LQKENI. The V end was cut by 3 bases, the J end by 7 bases, with 7 bases between. CDR3 length equals 12 residues.

CDR3 residues: CASSLAASGHGYEQYF. As DNA, the CDR3 is TGCGCCAGCAGCTTGGCGGCTAGCGGCCATGGATACGAGCAGTACTTC. V is TRBV5-1 and J is TRBJ2-7, with 7 bases matching TRBD2. Germline CDR1 reads SGHRS; CDR2 reads YFSETQ. This CDR3 has 16 amino acids. The V gene end was trimmed by 0 bases and the J gene end by 4 bases; junction bases not matched to a gene: 10.

The chain carries TRBV7-9 and TRBJ2-7, with D perhaps TRBD2 (6 bases). The germline V gene encodes CDR1 SEHNR and CDR2 FQNEAQ (reference sequence). V was clipped by 8 bases and J by 4 bases, with 12 bases between them. CDR3 length: 12 amino acids. This chain's CDR3 is CASEGEDYEQYF. The CDR3, as DNA: TGTGCCAGCGAAGGGGAGGATTACGAGCAGTACTTC.

The rearrangement links TRBV28 to TRBJ1-5, with 12 bases aligning to TRBD1. Germline assignment: CDR1 MDHEN and CDR2 SYDVKM. The V and J ends lost 4 bases and 2 bases, in that order; junction bases with no gene match: 6. The CDR3 spans 17 residues. Written as DNA, the CDR3 is TGTGCCAGCAGTTCTGGGACAGGGGGCCTAGGCAATCAGCCCCAGCATTTT. The encoded protein is CASSSGTGGLGNQPQHF.

The rearrangement links TRBV28 to TRBJ2-1; possible D gene TRBD2, 6 bases. The CDR3 contains 14 residues. V dropped 3 bases and J dropped 7 bases, with 13 bases sitting between them. The germline CDR1 and CDR2 sequences are MDHEN and SYDVKM. This chain's CDR3 is CASSFELANNEQFF. In DNA form, the CDR3 reads TGTGCCAGCAGTTTCGAACTAGCTAATAATGAGCAGTTCTTC. Combining the CDR3 with reference TRBV28 and TRBJ2-1 gives the whole variable domain DVKVTQSSRYLVKRTGEKVFLECVQDMDHENMFWYRQDPGLGLRLIYFSYDVKMKEKGDIPEGYSVSREKKERFSLILESASTNQTSMYLCASSFELANNEQFFGPGTRLTVL.

The V call is TRBV7-3, the J call TRBJ2-2; possible D gene TRBD1, 6 bases. CDR3 length: 15 residues. The V gene's germline CDR1 is SGHTA and CDR2 FQGTGA. V was pared by 5 bases and J by 2 bases, with 12 bases between. The CDR3 DNA reads TGTGCCAGCAGCCCCCAGGGGTCCAACACCGGGGAGCTGTTTTTT. Protein sequence: CASSPQGSNTGELFF. Drawing the rest from reference TRBV7-3 and TRBJ2-2, the complete variable domain is GAGVSQTPSNKVTEKGKYVELRCDPISGHTALYWYRQSLGQGPEFLIYFQGTGAADDSGLPNDRFFAVRPEGSVSTLKIQRTERGDSAVYLCASSPQGSNTGELFFGEGSRLTVL.

The chain carries TRBV19 and TRBJ2-3; TRBD2 agrees at 14 bases. J was trimmed by 2 bases and V by 11 bases; bases with no gene match: 12. Per germline, CDR1 LNHDA and CDR2 SQIVND (reference sequence). CDR3 length: 17 residues. This CDR3 is CAVKERTSGGITDTQYF. The CDR3 DNA is TGTGCCGTCAAAGAAAGGACTAGCGGGGGGATCACAGATACGCAGTATTTT.

The chain joins TRBV7-9 to TRBJ2-1, with D perhaps matching TRBD1 (5 bases). The CDR3 covers 12 residues. The germline V and J ends were trimmed by 5 bases and 7 bases, with 9 bases remaining between them. Germline V gives CDR1 SEHNR, CDR2 FQNEAQ (reference sequence). CDR3: CASSRTPNEQFF. DNA for the CDR3: TGTGCCAGCAGCCGGACACCGAATGAGCAGTTCTTC.